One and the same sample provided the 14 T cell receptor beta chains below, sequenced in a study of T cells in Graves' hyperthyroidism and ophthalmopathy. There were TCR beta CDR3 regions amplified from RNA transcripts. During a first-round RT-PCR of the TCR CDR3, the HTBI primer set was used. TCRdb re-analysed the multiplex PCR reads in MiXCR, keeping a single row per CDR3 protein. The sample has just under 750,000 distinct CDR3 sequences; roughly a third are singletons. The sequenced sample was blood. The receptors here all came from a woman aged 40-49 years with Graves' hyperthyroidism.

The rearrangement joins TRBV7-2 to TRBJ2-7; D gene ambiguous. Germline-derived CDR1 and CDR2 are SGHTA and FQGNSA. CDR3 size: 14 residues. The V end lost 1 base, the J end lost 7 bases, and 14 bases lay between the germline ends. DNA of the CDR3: TGTGCCAGCAGCTTAGGGAGTAAGAACAATGAGCAGTACTTC. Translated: CASSLGSKNNEQYF.

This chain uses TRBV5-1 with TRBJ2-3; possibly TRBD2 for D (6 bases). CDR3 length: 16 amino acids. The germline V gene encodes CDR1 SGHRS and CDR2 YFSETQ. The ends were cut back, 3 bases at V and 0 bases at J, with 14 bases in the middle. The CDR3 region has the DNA TGCGCCAGCAGCTCGAACTTAGCGGATAGCACAGATACGCAGTATTTT. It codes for CASSSNLADSTDTQYF. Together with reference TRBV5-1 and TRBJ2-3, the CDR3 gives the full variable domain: KAGVTQTPRYLIKTRGQQVTLSCSPISGHRSVSWYQQTPGQGLQFLFEYFSETQRNKGNFPGRFSGRQFSNSRSEMNVSTLELGDSALYLCASSSNLADSTDTQYFGPGTRLTVL.

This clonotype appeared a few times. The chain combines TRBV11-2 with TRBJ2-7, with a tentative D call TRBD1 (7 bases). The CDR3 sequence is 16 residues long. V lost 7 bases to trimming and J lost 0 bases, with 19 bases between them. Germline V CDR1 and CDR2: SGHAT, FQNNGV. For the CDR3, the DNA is TGTGCCAGCACCCTAGGGGGGCGGGACAGCTCCTACGAGCAGTACTTC. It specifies CASTLGGRDSSYEQYF.

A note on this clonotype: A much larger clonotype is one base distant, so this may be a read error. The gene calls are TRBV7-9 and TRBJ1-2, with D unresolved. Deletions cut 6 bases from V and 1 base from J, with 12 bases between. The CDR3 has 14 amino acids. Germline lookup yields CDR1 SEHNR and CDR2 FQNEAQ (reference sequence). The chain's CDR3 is CASRVDSNNYGYTF. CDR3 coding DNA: TGTGCCAGCAGGGTAGATTCAAATAACTATGGCTACACCTTC. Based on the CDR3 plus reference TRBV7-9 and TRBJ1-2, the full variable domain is DTGVSQNPRHKITKRGQNVTFRCDPISEHNRLYWYRQTLGQGPEFLTYFQNEAQLEKSRLLSDRFSAERPKGSFSTLEIQRTEQGDSAMYLCASRVDSNNYGYTFGSGTRLTVV.

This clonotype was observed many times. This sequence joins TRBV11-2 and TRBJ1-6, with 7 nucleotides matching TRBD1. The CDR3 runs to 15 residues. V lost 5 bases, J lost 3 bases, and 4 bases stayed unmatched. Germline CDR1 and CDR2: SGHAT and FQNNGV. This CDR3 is CASSPRTGYNSPLHF. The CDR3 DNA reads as TGTGCCAGCAGCCCCCGGACAGGCTATAATTCACCCCTCCACTTT.

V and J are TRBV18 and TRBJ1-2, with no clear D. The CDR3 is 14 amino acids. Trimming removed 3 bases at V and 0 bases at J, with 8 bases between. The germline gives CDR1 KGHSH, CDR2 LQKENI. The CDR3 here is CASSPTSPNYGYTF. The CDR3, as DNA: TGTGCCAGCTCACCCACGAGCCCTAACTATGGCTACACCTTC.

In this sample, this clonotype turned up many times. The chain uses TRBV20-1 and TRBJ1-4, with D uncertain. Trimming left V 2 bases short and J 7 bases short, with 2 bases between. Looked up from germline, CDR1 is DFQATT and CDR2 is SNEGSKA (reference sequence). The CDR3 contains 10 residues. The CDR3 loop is CSARREKLFF. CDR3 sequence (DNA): TGCAGTGCTAGACGTGAAAAACTGTTTTTT.

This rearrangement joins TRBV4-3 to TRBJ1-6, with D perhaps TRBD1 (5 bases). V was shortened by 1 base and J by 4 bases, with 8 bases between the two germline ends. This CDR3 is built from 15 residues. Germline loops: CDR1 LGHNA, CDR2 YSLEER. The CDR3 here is CASSQVRGYNSPLHF. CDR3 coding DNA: TGCGCCAGCAGCCAAGTTCGGGGGTATAATTCACCCCTCCACTTT.

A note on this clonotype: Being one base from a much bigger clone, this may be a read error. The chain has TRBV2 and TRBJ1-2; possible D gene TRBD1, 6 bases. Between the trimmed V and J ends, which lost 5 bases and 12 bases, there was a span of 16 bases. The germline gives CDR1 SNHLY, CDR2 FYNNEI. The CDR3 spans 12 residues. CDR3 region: CASSLGARGHTF. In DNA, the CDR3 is TGTGCCAGCAGTCTGGGGGCTCGAGGCCACACCTTC.

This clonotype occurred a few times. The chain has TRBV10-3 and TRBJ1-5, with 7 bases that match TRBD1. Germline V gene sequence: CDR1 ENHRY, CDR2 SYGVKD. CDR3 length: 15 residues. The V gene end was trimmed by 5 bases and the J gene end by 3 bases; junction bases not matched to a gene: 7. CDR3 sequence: CAISPEGQLNQPQHF. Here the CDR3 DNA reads TGTGCCATCAGTCCAGAGGGACAGCTCAATCAGCCCCAGCATTTT.

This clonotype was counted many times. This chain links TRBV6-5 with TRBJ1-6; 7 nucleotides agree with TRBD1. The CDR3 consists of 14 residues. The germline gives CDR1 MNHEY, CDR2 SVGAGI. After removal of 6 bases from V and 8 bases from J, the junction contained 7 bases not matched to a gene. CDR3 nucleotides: TGTGCCAGCAGCTCCGGACAGGTTTATTCACCCCTCCACTTT. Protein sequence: CASSSGQVYSPLHF.

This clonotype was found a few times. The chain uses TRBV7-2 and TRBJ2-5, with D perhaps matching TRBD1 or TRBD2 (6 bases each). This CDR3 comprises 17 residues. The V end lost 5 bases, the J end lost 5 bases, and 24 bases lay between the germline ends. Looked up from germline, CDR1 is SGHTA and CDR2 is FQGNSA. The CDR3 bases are TGTGCCAGCAGCAAACGCGCCGGGGGCGGAGTAATGGAGACCCAGTACTTC. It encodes CASSKRAGGGVMETQYF.

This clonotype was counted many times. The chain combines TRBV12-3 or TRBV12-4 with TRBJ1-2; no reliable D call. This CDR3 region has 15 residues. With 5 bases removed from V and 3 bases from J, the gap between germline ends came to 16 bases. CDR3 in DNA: TGTGCCAGCAGTACACTGCGCGCTTGGCACTATGGCTACACCTTC. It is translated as CASSTLRAWHYGYTF.

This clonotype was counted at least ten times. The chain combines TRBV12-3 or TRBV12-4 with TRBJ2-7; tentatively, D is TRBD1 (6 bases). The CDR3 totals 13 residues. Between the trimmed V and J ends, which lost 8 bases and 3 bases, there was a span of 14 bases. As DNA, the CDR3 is TGTGCCAGCTTCCGAGAAGGGGGCTACGAGCAGTACTTC. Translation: CASFREGGYEQYF.